These T cell receptor beta chains were read from a single sample in a study of early T cells in non-severe SARS-CoV-2 infection. TCRdb recomputed calls from the 5' RACE reads with MiXCR, one row per CDR3 protein. The sample includes tens of thousands of distinct CDR3 sequences, around 8.6% of them seen just once. Here the sequenced sample was whole blood, taken at baseline. These receptors were collected from an adult who was a healthcare worker with PCR-confirmed SARS-CoV-2 infection or an uninfected control (not recorded which). The CDR3 runs from the conserved cysteine through the conserved F or W. The order of the fields is clone size, J gene, D gene, V gene, CDR3 protein, CDR3 DNA. A D gene is named only where the DNA matches it firmly. Not every row has a clone size; where given, it reads once, few, many or a size class.

>NA|TRBJ2-5|NA|TRBV12-3/TRBV12-4
CASSSSIQTQYF
TGTGCCAGCAGCTCTAGTATCCAGACCCAGTACTTC
>many|TRBJ2-5|NA|TRBV7-2
CASSLRPPPGETQYF
TGTGCCAGCAGCTTAAGACCACCCCCGGGGGAGACCCAGTACTTC
>NA|TRBJ2-7|NA|TRBV3-1
CASSREGGSYEQYF
TGTGCCAGCAGCCGTGAAGGGGGCTCCTACGAGCAGTACTTC
>few|TRBJ1-1|NA|TRBV5-5
CASSQWTANTEAFF
TGTGCCAGCAGCCAATGGACAGCGAACACTGAAGCTTTCTTT
>few|TRBJ2-2|NA|TRBV4-1
CASSQVGGELFF
TGCGCCAGCAGCCAAGTTGGCGGGGAGCTGTTTTTT
>NA|TRBJ1-2|TRBD1|TRBV5-1
CASSQTGGNYGYAF
TGCGCCAGCAGCCAGACAGGGGGAAACTATGGCTACGCCTTC
>many|TRBJ2-2|TRBD1|TRBV18
CASSSSGTGLTGELFF
TGTGCCAGCTCAAGCTCCGGGACAGGCCTCACCGGGGAGCTGTTTTTT
>few|TRBJ2-5|NA|TRBV13
CASSVGFQETQYF
TGTGCCAGCAGCGTCGGGTTCCAAGAGACCCAGTACTTC
>few|TRBJ2-7|TRBD2|TRBV9
CASSVDGSGRYEQYF
TGTGCCAGCAGCGTAGACGGTAGCGGGAGGTACGAGCAGTACTTC
>NA|TRBJ1-5|NA|TRBV6-1
CATSGGRQPQHF
TGTGCCACCTCGGGCGGGCGGCAGCCCCAGCATTTT
>many|TRBJ2-1|NA|TRBV7-2
CASSAGAWNEQFF
TGTGCCAGCAGCGCCGGGGCGTGGAATGAGCAGTTCTTC
>few|TRBJ2-2|NA|TRBV7-6
CASSSGTMGSRELFF
TGTGCCAGCAGCTCTGGGACAATGGGTAGCAGGGAGCTGTTTTTT
>many|TRBJ1-1|NA|TRBV7-9
CASSSVGTSNTEAFF
TGTGCCAGCAGCTCAGTTGGGACCTCGAACACTGAAGCTTTCTTT
>few|TRBJ1-2|TRBD1|TRBV29-1
CSVGFDRAGYGYTF
TGCAGCGTTGGTTTTGACAGGGCCGGATATGGCTACACCTTC
>NA|TRBJ2-3|TRBD1|TRBV5-1
CASSFGQGGHTRTDTQYF
TGCGCCAGCAGCTTTGGACAGGGCGGGCATACCCGCACAGATACGCAGTATTTT
>NA|TRBJ2-1|NA|TRBV12-3/TRBV12-4
CASSPEGYSNEQFF
TGTGCCAGCAGCCCCGAGGGGTATTCCAATGAGCAGTTCTTC
>NA|TRBJ1-6|TRBD1|TRBV5-1
CASSLDGTGYNSPLHF
TGCGCCAGCAGCTTGGACGGGACAGGTTATAATTCACCCCTCCACTTT
>few|TRBJ2-5|NA|TRBV2
CASSEFGGTQYF
TGTGCCAGCAGTGAGTTTGGAGGGACCCAGTACTTC
>NA|TRBJ2-3|NA|TRBV25-1
CASSPGQGGIDTQYF
TGTGCCAGCAGCCCCGGGCAGGGGGGGATAGATACGCAGTATTTT
>many|TRBJ2-7|TRBD2|TRBV3-1
CASSRTSGPYEQYF
TGTGCCAGCAGTCGGACTAGCGGCCCCTACGAGCAGTACTTC
>few|TRBJ2-3|TRBD2|TRBV5-1
CASSLRAGGPEDTQYF
TGCGCCAGCAGCTTGAGAGCGGGAGGGCCTGAAGATACGCAGTATTTT
>NA|TRBJ2-1|NA|TRBV11-2
CASSLDGRGTYNEQFF
TGTGCCAGCAGCTTAGATGGCAGGGGCACTTACAATGAGCAGTTCTTC
>many|TRBJ2-3|NA|TRBV18
CASSPSRGREPQYF
TGTGCCAGCTCACCCAGTCGGGGTCGAGAGCCGCAGTATTTT
>many|TRBJ1-2|TRBD1|TRBV9
CASSADAGTGDGYTF
TGTGCCAGCAGCGCTGATGCGGGGACAGGGGATGGCTACACCTTC
>NA|TRBJ2-3|NA|TRBV19
CASRVAVTDTQYF
TGTGCCAGTAGGGTAGCGGTCACAGATACGCAGTATTTT
>many|TRBJ2-3|TRBD2|TRBV29-1
CSVDLGLAGETDTQYF
TGCAGCGTAGACCTAGGACTAGCGGGGGAGACAGATACGCAGTATTTT
>few|TRBJ2-1|TRBD2|TRBV7-4
CASSLESGGAGEQFF
TGTGCCAGCAGCTTAGAAAGCGGGGGGGCCGGTGAGCAGTTCTTC
>NA|TRBJ2-3|TRBD2|TRBV9
CASSVGTSGGAADTQYF
TGTGCCAGCAGCGTCGGGACTAGCGGGGGGGCCGCAGATACGCAGTATTTT
>few|TRBJ2-1|NA|TRBV19
CASSIAETVYNEQFF
TGTGCCAGTAGTATAGCCGAGACAGTTTACAATGAGCAGTTCTTC
>few|TRBJ2-7|NA|TRBV5-1
CASSFLDQSYEQYF
TGCGCCAGCAGCTTCCTGGACCAATCCTACGAGCAGTACTTC
>NA|TRBJ2-7|NA|TRBV11-2
CASSLFSGTYEQYF
TGTGCCAGCAGCTTATTTAGCGGTACCTACGAGCAGTACTTC
>NA|TRBJ1-6|NA|TRBV4-2
CASSQELKNSPLHF
TGTGCCAGCAGCCAAGAACTGAAGAATTCACCCCTCCACTTT
>many|TRBJ2-1|NA|TRBV11-2
CASSLDFLGNEQFF
TGTGCCAGCAGCTTAGACTTCCTAGGAAATGAGCAGTTCTTC
>NA|TRBJ2-7|NA|TRBV5-1
CASSLAGQNYEQYF
TGCGCCAGCAGCTTGGCCGGACAGAACTACGAGCAGTACTTC
>NA|TRBJ2-7|TRBD1|TRBV3-1
CASSPRDRVSYEQYF
TGTGCCAGCAGCCCTCGGGACAGGGTAAGCTACGAGCAGTACTTC
>few|TRBJ2-3|NA|TRBV5-5
CASSRQAGTDTQYF
TGTGCCAGCAGCCGACAGGCGGGCACAGATACGCAGTATTTT
>many|TRBJ1-2|NA|TRBV19
CASSIVDGVDGYTF
TGTGCCAGTAGTATAGTGGACGGCGTGGATGGCTACACCTTC
>NA|TRBJ1-5|NA|TRBV6-5
CASSYSMGKQPQHF
TGTGCCAGCAGTTACTCGATGGGCAAGCAGCCCCAGCATTTT